The next 17 T cell receptor beta chains were all read from a single sample in a study of technical replicates of blood from a few donors. TCRdb keeps only in-frame clones here, not all; method: immunoSEQ multiplex PCR. The sample carries more than 95,000 clones, 95% recorded once. Sequenced input: T cells isolated from PBMCs. The receptors were gathered from a human donor in good health.

This chain links TRBV30 with TRBJ2-3, with TRBD2 identical over 7 bases. J lost 6 bases, V lost 3 bases, and 9 bases had no gene match. Germline V gene lookup returns CDR1 GTSNPN and CDR2 SVGIG (reference sequence). CDR3 length: 14 amino acids. The CDR3 protein is CAWRKRGLGDTQYF. CDR3 in DNA: TGTGCCTGGAGGAAGCGGGGCTTGGGGGATACGCAGTATTTT.

The CDR3 spells CASIAGVADEQFF. In DNA form, the CDR3 reads TGTGCCAGCATTGCGGGAGTGGCAGATGAGCAGTTCTTC. The chain carries TRBV2 and TRBJ2-1; 7 nucleotides agree with TRBD2. Germline CDR1 reads SNHLY; CDR2 reads FYNNEI. The CDR3 length is 13 residues. J gave up 8 bases and V 7 bases, and 8 bases lay outside the gene matches.

V is TRBV9 and J is TRBJ1-2; unclear D gene. With 0 bases removed from V and 4 bases from J, the gap between germline ends came to 10 bases. Germline V CDR1 and CDR2: SGDLS, YYNGEE. The CDR3 extends over 14 amino acids. The CDR3 DNA reads TGTGCCAGCAGCGTAGGACAAGTTCTCTATGGCTACACCTTC. It specifies CASSVGQVLYGYTF. Based on the CDR3 plus reference TRBV9 and TRBJ1-2, the full variable domain is DSGVTQTPKHLITATGQRVTLRCSPRSGDLSVYWYQQSLDQGLQFLIQYYNGEERAKGNILERFSAQQFPDLHSELNLSSLELGDSALYFCASSVGQVLYGYTFGSGTRLTVV.

The CDR3 nucleotides are TGTGCCAGCTCACCGACGGGGAATCAGCCCCAGCATTTT. Amino acids: CASSPTGNQPQHF. This rearrangement joins TRBV18 to TRBJ1-5; no reliable D call. The CDR3 extends over 13 amino acids. Per the germline V gene, CDR1 is KGHSH and CDR2 is LQKENI. Between the trimmed V and J ends, which lost 3 bases and 4 bases, there was a span of 7 bases.

V is TRBV29-1 and J is TRBJ2-3, with TRBD2 matching over 7 bases. Germline V gives CDR1 SQVTM, CDR2 ANQGSEA. The CDR3 runs 12 residues. V lost 7 bases, J lost 5 bases, and 6 bases stayed unmatched. CDR3 coding DNA: TGCAGCGAGCGGGGCTACGGAGATACGCAGTATTTT. Translation gives CSERGYGDTQYF.

The V call is TRBV10-3, the J call TRBJ2-1; 11 bases fit TRBD2. Germline-derived CDR1 and CDR2 are ENHRY and SYGVKD. The junction had 8 bases not matched to a gene; V was cut back by 0 bases and J by 1 base. The CDR3 is made up of 19 amino acids. CDR3 nucleotide sequence: TGTGCCATCAGTGAGTCTTCCATTCTAGCGGGAGGATCCTACAATGAGCAGTTCTTC. Its protein product is CAISESSILAGGSYNEQFF.

V usage is TRBV28 and J usage is TRBJ2-7; 8 bases are shared with TRBD1. There are 15 residues in the CDR3. The V gene's germline CDR1 is MDHEN and CDR2 SYDVKM. V was clipped by 6 bases and J by 4 bases; unmatched bases: 11. The CDR3 protein is CASRLIQGVKYEQYF. The CDR3 DNA sequence: TGTGCCAGCAGATTAATACAGGGGGTTAAATACGAGCAGTACTTC.

The chain recombines TRBV19 with TRBJ2-5; possible D gene TRBD2, 5 bases. From germline, CDR1 is LNHDA and CDR2 SQIVND (reference sequence). V gave up 8 bases and J gave up 1 base, with 11 bases separating them. The CDR3 runs to 13 residues. The chain's CDR3 is CASGSVTQETQYF. The CDR3 nucleotides read TGTGCCAGTGGTAGCGTTACCCAAGAGACCCAGTACTTC.

The chain recombines TRBV27 with TRBJ1-1; 10 positions agree with TRBD1. Germline assignment: CDR1 MNHEY and CDR2 SMNVEV (reference sequence). Germline trimming cut 7 bases from V and 5 bases from J; bases unmatched to any gene: 13. CDR3 size: 16 residues. The CDR3 coding sequence is TGTGCCAGCAATCGGGGGACAGGGGTTGGGGGGACTGAAGCTTTCTTT. Its translation is CASNRGTGVGGTEAFF.

This chain connects TRBV27 to TRBJ1-4, with 7 bases identical to TRBD1. The CDR3 length is 14 residues. Per germline, CDR1 MNHEY and CDR2 SMNVEV (reference sequence). Unmatched junction bases numbered 5, after V lost 2 bases and J lost 8 bases. CDR3 nucleotides: TGTGCCAGCAGTTTAGCAGGGGGATACGAAAAACTGTTTTTT. Translated: CASSLAGGYEKLFF.

V gene TRBV19 combines with J gene TRBJ2-3; 11 bases line up with TRBD1. The V gene end was trimmed by 5 bases and the J gene end by 6 bases; junction bases not matched to a gene: 10. This CDR3 has 16 residues. Germline V gives CDR1 LNHDA, CDR2 SQIVND (reference sequence). CDR3 nucleotide sequence: TGTGCCAGTAGTGCATACGGGACAGGGGGTGCGGATACGCAGTATTTT. Encoded protein: CASSAYGTGGADTQYF.

The chain employs TRBV4-1 and TRBJ2-3; 12 bases are a match to TRBD2. V trimming: 0 bases; J trimming: 4 bases; junction bases outside the gene matches: 11. This CDR3 has 19 residues. Germline-derived CDR1 and CDR2 are MGHRA and YSYEKL. The CDR3 nucleotides are TGCGCCAGCAGCCAAGAAGGTCTAGCGGGAGGGATTGGGGCAGATACGCAGTATTTT. This encodes CASSQEGLAGGIGADTQYF.

The genes are TRBV9 and TRBJ1-3; 7 bases are a match to TRBD1. The CDR3 runs to 16 residues. V shed 0 bases, J shed 1 base, and the junction held 4 bases outside the gene matches. Germline V gene sequence: CDR1 SGDLS, CDR2 YYNGEE. CDR3 region: CASSVAGRGSGNTIYF. As DNA, the CDR3 is TGTGCCAGCAGCGTAGCGGGCAGGGGGTCTGGAAACACCATATATTTT.

V gene TRBV5-6 combines with J gene TRBJ2-7, with D perhaps TRBD1 (6 bases). V lost 4 bases to trimming and J lost 2 bases, with 19 bases between them. The CDR3 totals 16 residues. Looked up from germline, CDR1 is SGHDT and CDR2 is YYEEEE. The CDR3 DNA reads TGTGCCAGCAGCCTTCAGCCCCACAGGGAAACCTACGAGCAGTACTTC. Translation gives CASSLQPHRETYEQYF.

The chain employs TRBV5-6 and TRBJ2-4; 9 nucleotides align to TRBD2. V lost 1 base, J lost 4 bases, and 12 bases stayed unmatched. This CDR3 is built from 18 residues. Germline values: CDR1 SGHDT, CDR2 YYEEEE. Written as DNA, the CDR3 is TGTGCCAGCAGCTTGTTCGCCCGGGCTAGCGGGACAAAAAACATTCAGTACTTC. Its translation: CASSLFARASGTKNIQYF.

V is TRBV4-1 and J is TRBJ2-6, with D maybe TRBD1 (6 bases). V was pared by 6 bases and J by 2 bases, with 11 bases between. CDR1 and CDR2 (germline): MGHRA, YSYEKL. The CDR3 covers 15 residues. CDR3 DNA sequence: TGCGCCAGCAGTACTACAGGGACTGGGGCCAACGTCCTGACTTTC. It codes for CASSTTGTGANVLTF.

The J gene is TRBJ1-1, the V gene TRBV2; TRBD1 aligns across 7 bases. The germline V gene has CDR1 SNHLY and CDR2 FYNNEI. After removal of 3 bases from V and 6 bases from J, the junction contained 7 bases not matched to a gene. The CDR3 totals 14 residues. The CDR3 is CASSEAGGAAEAFF. CDR3 nucleotides: TGTGCCAGCAGTGAGGCAGGGGGTGCGGCTGAAGCTTTCTTT.